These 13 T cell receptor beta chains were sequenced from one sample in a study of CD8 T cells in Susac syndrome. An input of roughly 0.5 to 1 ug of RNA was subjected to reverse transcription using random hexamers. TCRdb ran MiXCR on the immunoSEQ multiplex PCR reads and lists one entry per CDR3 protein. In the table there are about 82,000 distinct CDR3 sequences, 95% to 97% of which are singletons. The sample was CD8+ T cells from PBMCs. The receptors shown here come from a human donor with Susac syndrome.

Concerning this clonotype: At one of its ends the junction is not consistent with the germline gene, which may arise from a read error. The CDR3, as DNA: TGCAGTGCTAGGGTCAGTCTCTTC. This gives the protein CSARVSLF. The V gene is TRBV20-1, the J gene TRBJ2-1; D ambiguous. The CDR3 extends over 8 amino acids. CDR1 and CDR2 from the germline V gene are DFQATT and SNEGSKA (reference sequence).

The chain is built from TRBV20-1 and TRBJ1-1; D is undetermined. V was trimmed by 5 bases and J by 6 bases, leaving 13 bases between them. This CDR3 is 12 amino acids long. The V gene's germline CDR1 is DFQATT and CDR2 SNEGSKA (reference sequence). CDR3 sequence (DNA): TGCAGTGCTGAAGGCGATCCTTCTGAAGCTTTCTTT. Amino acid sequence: CSAEGDPSEAFF.

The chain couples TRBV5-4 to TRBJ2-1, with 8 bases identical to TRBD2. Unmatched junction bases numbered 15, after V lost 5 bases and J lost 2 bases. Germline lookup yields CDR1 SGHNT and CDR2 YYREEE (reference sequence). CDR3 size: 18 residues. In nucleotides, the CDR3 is TGTGCCAGCAGTTCTGAGGCTGTTTCGGGGGGGCCCTACAATGAGCAGTTCTTC. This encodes CASSSEAVSGGPYNEQFF.

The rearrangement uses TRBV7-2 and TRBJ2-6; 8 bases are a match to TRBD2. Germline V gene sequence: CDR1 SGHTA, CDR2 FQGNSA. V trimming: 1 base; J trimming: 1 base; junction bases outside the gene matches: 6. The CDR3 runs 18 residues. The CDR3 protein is CASSLGSGGGSGANVLTF. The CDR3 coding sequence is TGTGCCAGCAGCTTAGGTTCCGGCGGGGGGTCTGGGGCCAACGTCCTGACTTTC.

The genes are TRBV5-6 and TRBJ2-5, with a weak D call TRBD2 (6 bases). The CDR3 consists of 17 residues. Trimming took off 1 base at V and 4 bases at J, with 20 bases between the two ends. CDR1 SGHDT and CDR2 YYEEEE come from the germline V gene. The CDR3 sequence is CASSLRNGGRAGETQYF. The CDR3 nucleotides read TGTGCCAGCAGCTTGCGGAACGGGGGTCGGGCCGGAGAGACCCAGTACTTC. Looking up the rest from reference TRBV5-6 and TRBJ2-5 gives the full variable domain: DAGVTQSPTHLIKTRGQQVTLRCSPKSGHDTVSWYQQALGQGPQFIFQYYEEEERQRGNFPDRFSGHQFPNYSSELNVNALLLGDSALYLCASSLRNGGRAGETQYFGPGTRLLVL.

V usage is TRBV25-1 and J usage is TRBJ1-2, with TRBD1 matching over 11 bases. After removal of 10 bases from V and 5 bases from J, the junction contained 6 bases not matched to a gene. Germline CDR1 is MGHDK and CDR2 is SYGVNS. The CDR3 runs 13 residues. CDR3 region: CATGTGGGYGYTF. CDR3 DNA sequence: TGTGCCACCGGGACAGGGGGAGGTTATGGCTACACCTTC.

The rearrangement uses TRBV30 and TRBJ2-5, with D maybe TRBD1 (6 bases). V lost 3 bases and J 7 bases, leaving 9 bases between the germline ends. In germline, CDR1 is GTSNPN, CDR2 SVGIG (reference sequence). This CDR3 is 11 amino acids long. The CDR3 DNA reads TGTGCCTGGAGCGTAGGGGGGACCCAGTACTTC. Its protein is CAWSVGGTQYF. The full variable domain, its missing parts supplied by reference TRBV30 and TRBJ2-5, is SQTIHQWPATLVQPVGSPLSLECTVEGTSNPNLYWYRQAAGRGLQLLFYSVGIGQISSEVPQNLSASRPQDRQFILSSKKLLLSDSGFYLCAWSVGGTQYFGPGTRLLVL.

CDR3 DNA sequence: TGTGCCACCAGCGCGCTAGCGGGGGGGGACGAGACCCAGTACTTC. Translated: CATSALAGGDETQYF. The chain joins TRBV15 to TRBJ2-5; TRBD2 aligns across 12 bases. Germline values: CDR1 LNHNV, CDR2 YYDKDF (reference sequence). CDR3 length: 15 amino acids. V lost 5 bases to trimming and J lost 5 bases; unmatched junction nucleotides: 6.

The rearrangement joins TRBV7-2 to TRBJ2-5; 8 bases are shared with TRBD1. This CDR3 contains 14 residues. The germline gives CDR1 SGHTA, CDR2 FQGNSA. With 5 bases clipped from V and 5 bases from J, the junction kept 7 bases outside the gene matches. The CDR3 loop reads CASSQGASKETQYF. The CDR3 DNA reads TGTGCCAGCAGCCAGGGGGCGTCCAAGGAGACCCAGTACTTC.

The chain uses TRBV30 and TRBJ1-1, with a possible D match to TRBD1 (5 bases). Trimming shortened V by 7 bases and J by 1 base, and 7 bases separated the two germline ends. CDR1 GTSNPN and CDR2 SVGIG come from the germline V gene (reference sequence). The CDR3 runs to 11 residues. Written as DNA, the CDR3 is TGTGCCTCGGGGGAGAACACTGAAGCTTTCTTT. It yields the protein CASGENTEAFF.

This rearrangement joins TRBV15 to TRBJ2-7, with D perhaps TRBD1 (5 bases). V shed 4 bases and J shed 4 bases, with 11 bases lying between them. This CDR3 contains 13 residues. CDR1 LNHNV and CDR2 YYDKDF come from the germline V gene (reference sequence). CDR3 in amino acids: CATSTRVAYEQYF. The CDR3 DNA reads TGTGCCACCAGCACCAGGGTCGCTTACGAGCAGTACTTC.

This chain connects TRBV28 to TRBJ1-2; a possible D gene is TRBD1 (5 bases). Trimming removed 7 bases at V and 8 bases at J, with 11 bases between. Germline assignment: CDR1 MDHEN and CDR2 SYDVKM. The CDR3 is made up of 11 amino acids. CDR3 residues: CASTSGEGYTF. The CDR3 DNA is TGTGCCAGCACCTCGGGGGAGGGCTACACCTTC.

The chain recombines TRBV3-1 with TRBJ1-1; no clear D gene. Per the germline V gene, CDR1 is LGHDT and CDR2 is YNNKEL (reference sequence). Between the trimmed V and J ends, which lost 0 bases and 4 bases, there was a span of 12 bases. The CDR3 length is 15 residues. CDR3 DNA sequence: TGTGCCAGCAGCCAAGAAGGAGGGAGAGGCACTGAAGCTTTCTTT. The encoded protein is CASSQEGGRGTEAFF.